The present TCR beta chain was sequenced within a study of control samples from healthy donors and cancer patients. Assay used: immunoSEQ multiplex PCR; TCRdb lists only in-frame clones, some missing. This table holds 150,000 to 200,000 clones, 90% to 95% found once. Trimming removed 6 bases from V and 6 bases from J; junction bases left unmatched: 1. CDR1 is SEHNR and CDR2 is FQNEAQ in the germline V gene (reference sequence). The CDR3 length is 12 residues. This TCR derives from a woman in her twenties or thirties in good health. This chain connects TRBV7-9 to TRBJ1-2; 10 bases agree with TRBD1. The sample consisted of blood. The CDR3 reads CASRGTGDGYTF. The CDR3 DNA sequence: TGTGCCAGCAGGGGGACAGGGGATGGCTACACCTTC.